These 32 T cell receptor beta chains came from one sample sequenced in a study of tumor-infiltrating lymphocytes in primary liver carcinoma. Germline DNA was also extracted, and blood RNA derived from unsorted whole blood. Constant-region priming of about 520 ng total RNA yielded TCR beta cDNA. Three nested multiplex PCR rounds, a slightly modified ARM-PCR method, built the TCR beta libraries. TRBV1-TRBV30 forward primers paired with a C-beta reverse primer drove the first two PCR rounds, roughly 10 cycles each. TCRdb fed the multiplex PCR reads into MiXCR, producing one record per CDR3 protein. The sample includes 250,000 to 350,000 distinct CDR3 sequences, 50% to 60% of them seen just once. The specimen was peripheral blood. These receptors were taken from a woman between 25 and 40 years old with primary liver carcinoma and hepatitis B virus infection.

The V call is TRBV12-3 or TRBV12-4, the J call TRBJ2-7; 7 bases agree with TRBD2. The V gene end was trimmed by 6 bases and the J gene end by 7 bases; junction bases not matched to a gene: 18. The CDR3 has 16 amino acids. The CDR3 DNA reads TGTGCCAGCAGCAGTTTAGTAGTGGGAGGGCTGGGTGAGCAGTACTTC. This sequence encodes CASSSLVVGGLGEQYF.

The CDR3 region has the DNA TGTGCCAGCGAACCGGGACTGACATCTGGAAACACCATATATTTT. This translates into CASEPGLTSGNTIYF. This chain joins TRBV6-6 and TRBJ1-3; the D gene is possibly TRBD1 (5 bases). The germline V gene has CDR1 MNHNY and CDR2 SVGAGI (reference sequence). V was trimmed by 8 bases and J by 1 base, leaving 15 bases between them. The CDR3 sequence is 15 residues long.

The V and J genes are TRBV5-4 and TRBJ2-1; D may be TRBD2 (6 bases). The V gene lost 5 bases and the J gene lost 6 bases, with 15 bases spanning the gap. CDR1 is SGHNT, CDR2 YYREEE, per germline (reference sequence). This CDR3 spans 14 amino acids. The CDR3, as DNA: TGTGCCAGCAGTCTTACGACTAGAAGCAATGAGCAGTTCTTC. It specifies CASSLTTRSNEQFF.

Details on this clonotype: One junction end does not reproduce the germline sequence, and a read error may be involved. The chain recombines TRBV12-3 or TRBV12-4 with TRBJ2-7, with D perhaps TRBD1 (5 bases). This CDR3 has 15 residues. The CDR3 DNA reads TGTGCCAGCAGTCCGCCCGGAAGGGGATCCTCCGAGCAGTACTTC. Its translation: CASSPPGRGSSEQYF.

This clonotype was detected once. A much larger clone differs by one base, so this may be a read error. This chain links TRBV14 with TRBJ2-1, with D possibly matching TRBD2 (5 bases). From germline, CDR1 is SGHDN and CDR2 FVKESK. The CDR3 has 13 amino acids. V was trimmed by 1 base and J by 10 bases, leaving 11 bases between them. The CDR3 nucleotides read TGTGCCAGCAGCCAAGTGAGGGTATGCGAGCAGTTCTTC. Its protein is CASSQVRVCEQFF.

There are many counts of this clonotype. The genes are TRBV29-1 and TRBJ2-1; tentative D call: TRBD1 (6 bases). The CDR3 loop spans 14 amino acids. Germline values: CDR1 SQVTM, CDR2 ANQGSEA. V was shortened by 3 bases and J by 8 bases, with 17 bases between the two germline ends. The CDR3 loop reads CSVEHREVNYEQFF. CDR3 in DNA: TGCAGCGTTGAGCACAGGGAAGTAAACTATGAGCAGTTCTTC.

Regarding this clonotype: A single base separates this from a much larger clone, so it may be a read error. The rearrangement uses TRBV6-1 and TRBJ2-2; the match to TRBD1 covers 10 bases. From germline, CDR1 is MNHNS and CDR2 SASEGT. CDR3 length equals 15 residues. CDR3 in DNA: TGTGCCAGCAGGACAGGGGGCGCAGGCACCGGGGAGCCGTTTTTT. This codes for CASRTGGAGTGEPFF.

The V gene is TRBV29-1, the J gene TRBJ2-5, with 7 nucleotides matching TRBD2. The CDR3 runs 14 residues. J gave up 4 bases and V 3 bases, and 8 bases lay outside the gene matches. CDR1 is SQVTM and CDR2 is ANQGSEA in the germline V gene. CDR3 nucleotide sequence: TGCAGCGTTGACGGGGGACGGGGGGTAGAGACCCAGTACTTC. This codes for CSVDGGRGVETQYF.

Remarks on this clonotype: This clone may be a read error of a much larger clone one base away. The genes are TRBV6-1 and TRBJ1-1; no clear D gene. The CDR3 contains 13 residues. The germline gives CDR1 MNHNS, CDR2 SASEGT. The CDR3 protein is CARSEGLRAEAFF. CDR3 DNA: TGTGCCAGGAGTGAAGGGTTACGAGCTGAAGCTTTCTTT.

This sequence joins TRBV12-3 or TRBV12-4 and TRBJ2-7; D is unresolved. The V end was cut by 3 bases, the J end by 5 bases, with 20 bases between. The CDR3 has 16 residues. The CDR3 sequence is CASSFTSGLGEDEQYF. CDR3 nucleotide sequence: TGTGCCAGCAGTTTCACCTCCGGGCTCGGCGAGGACGAGCAGTACTTC.

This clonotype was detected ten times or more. The CDR3 spells CASTDRGRNQPQHF. CDR3 nucleotides: TGTGCCAGCACTGACAGGGGGCGAAATCAGCCCCAGCATTTT. The chain combines TRBV6-1 with TRBJ1-5; 10 positions match TRBD1. The CDR3 loop spans 14 amino acids. Per germline, CDR1 MNHNS and CDR2 SASEGT. J was trimmed by 4 bases and V by 7 bases; bases with no gene match: 4.

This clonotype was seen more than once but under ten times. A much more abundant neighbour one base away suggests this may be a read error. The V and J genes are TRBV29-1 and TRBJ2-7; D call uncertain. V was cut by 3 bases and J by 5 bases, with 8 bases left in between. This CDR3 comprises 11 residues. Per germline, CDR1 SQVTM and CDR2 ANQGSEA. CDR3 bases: TGCAGCGTTGATATTTACGACGAGCAGTACTTC. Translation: CSVDIYDEQYF.

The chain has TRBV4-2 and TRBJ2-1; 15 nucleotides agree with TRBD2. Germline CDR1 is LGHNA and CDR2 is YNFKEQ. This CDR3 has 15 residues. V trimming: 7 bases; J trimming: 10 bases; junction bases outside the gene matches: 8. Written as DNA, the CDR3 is TGTGCCAGCAAACCATCCGGGACTAGCGGGGGGGAGCAGTTCTTC. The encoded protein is CASKPSGTSGGEQFF.

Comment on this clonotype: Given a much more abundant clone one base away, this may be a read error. CDR3 protein: CSVGDRGPEGCTF. As DNA, the CDR3 is TGCAGCGTTGGGGACAGGGGGCCTGAGGGCTGCACCTTC. The chain has TRBV29-1 and TRBJ1-2; 12 bases map to TRBD1. The CDR3 is 13 residues long. CDR1 and CDR2 from the germline V gene are SQVTM and ANQGSEA.

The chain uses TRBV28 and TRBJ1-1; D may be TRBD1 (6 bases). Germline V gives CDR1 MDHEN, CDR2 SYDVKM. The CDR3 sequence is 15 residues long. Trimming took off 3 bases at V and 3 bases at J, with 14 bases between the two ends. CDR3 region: CASSFQGRGDTEAFF. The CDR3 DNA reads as TGTGCCAGCAGTTTCCAGGGGCGCGGGGACACTGAAGCTTTCTTT.

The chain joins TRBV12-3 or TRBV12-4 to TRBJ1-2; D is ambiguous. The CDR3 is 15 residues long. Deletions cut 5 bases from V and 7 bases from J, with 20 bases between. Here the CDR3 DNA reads TGTGCCAGCAGTACCTCCCCGGGATGGGCGCGTGGCTACACCTTC. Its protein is CASSTSPGWARGYTF.

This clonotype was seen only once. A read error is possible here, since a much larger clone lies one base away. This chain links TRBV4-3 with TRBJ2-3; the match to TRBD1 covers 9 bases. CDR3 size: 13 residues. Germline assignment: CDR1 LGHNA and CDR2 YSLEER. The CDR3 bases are TGCGCCAGCAGCCAAGAGCCGGGACAGGGCCAGTGTTTT. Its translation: CASSQEPGQGQCF.

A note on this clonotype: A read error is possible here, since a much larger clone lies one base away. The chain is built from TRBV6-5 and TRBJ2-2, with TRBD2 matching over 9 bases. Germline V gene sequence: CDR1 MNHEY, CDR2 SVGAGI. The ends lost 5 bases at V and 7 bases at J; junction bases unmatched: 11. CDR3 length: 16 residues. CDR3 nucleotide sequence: TGTGCCAGCAGTAGGAATCCGGGACTAGCAAGCGGGGAGCTGTTTTTT. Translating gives CASSRNPGLASGELFF.

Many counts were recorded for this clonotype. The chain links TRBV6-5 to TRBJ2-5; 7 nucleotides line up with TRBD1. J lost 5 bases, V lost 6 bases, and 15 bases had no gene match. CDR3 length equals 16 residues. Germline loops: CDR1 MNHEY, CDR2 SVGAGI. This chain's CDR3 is CASRPLPTGIGETQYF. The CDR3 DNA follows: TGTGCCAGCAGACCGCTACCGACAGGGATCGGCGAGACCCAGTACTTC.

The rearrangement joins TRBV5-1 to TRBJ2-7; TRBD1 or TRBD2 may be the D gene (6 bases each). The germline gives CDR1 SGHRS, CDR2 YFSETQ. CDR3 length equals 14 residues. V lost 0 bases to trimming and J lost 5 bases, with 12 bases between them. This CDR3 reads CASSLAPGGDEQYF. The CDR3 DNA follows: TGCGCCAGCAGCTTGGCCCCCGGGGGCGACGAGCAGTACTTC.

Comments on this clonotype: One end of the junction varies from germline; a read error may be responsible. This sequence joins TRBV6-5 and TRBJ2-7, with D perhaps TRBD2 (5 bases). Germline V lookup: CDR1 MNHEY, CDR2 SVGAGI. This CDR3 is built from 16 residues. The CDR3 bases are TGTGCCAGTAGTTACTCGATTATAGCGAGGGCCTACGAGCAGTACTTC. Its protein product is CASSYSIIARAYEQYF.

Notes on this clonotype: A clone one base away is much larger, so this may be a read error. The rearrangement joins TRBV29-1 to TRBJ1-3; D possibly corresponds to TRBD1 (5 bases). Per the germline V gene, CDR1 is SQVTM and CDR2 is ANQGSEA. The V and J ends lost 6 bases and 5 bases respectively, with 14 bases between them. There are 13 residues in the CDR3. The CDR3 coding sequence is TGCAGCGTGGGGGAGGGCGCTAGAAACACCATATATTTT. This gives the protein CSVGEGARNTIYF.

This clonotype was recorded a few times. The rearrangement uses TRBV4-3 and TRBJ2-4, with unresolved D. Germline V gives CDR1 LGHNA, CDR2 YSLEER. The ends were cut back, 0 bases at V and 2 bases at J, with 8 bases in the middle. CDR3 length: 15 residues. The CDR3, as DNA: TGCGCCAGCAGCCAAGATCGGCCGTCCAAAAACATTCAGTACTTC. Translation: CASSQDRPSKNIQYF.

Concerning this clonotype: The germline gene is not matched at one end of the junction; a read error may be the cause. CDR3 in amino acids: CTSSLVWGNEQFF. The CDR3 nucleotides read TGTACCAGCAGCTTAGTATGGGGCAATGAGCAGTTCTTC. This chain links TRBV11-1 with TRBJ2-1; no firm D call. Germline V lookup: CDR1 SGHAT, CDR2 FQDESV (reference sequence). The CDR3 loop spans 13 amino acids.

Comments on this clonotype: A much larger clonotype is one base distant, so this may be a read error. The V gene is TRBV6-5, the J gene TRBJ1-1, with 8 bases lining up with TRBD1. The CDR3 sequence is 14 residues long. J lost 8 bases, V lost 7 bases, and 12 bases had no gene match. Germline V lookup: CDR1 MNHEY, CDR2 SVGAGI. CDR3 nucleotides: TGTGCCAGCAATTTCAAATTTGGACAGGGCGAAGCTTTCTTT. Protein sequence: CASNFKFGQGEAFF.

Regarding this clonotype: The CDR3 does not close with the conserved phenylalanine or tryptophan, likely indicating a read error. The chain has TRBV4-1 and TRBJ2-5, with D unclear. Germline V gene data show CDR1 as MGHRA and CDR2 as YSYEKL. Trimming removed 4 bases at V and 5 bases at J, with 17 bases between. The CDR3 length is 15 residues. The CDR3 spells CASSRVLSALETQYI. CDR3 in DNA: TGCGCCAGCAGCCGAGTTCTTTCGGCGCTGGAGACCCAGTACATC.

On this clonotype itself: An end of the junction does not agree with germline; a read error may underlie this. The CDR3 sequence is CASSSTLDIYEQYF. CDR3 sequence (DNA): TGTGCCAGCAGCTCTACCTTGGACATCTACGAGCAGTACTTC. The chain joins TRBV5-1 to TRBJ2-7, with D possibly matching TRBD1 (5 bases). In germline, CDR1 is SGHRS, CDR2 YFSETQ. The CDR3 extends over 14 amino acids.

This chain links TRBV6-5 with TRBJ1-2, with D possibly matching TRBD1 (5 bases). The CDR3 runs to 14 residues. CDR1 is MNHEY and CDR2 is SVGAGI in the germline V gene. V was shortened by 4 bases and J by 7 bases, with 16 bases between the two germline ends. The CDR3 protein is CASSSPGLQGGYTF. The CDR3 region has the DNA TGTGCCAGCAGTTCACCGGGCCTTCAGGGTGGCTACACCTTC.

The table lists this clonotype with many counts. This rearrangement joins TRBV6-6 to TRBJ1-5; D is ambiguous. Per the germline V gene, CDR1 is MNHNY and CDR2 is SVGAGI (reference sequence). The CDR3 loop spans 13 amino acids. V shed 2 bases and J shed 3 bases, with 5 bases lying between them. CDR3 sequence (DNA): TGTGCCAGCAGTTACGAGTTCAATCAGCCCCAGCATTTT. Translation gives CASSYEFNQPQHF.

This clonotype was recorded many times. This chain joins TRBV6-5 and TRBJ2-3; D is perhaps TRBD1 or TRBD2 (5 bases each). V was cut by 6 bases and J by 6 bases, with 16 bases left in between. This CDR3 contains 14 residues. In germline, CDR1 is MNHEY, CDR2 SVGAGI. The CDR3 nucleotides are TGTGCCAGCAGCCGCCCCAGGGACCTGGATACGCAGTATTTT. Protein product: CASSRPRDLDTQYF.

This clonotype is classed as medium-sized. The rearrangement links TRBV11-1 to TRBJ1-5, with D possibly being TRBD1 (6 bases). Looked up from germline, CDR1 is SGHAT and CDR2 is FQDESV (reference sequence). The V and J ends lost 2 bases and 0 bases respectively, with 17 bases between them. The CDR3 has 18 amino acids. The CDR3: CASSLIAAEGGSNQPQHF. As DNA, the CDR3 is TGTGCCAGCAGCTTAATTGCAGCGGAGGGGGGTAGCAATCAGCCCCAGCATTTT.

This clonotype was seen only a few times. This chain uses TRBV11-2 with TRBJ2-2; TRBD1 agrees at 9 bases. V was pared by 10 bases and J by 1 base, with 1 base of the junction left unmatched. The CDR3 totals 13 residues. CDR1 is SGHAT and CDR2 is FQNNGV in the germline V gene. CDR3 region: CATGQGNTGELFF. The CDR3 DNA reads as TGTGCCACGGGACAGGGGAACACCGGGGAGCTGTTTTTT.